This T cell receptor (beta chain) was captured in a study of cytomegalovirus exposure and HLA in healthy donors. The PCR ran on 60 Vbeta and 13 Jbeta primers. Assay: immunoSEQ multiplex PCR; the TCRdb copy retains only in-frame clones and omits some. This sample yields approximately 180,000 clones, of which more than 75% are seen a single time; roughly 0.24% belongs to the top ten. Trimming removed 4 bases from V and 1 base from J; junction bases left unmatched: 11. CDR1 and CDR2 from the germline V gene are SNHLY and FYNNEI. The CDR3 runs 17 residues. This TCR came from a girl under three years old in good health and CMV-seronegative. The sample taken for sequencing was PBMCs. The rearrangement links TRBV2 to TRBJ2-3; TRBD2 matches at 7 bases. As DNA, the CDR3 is TGTGCCAGCAGTGGGCCAATTGCTAGCGGTCGCACAGATACGCAGTATTTT. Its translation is CASSGPIASGRTDTQYF.